Each of the 16 T cell receptor beta chains below was sequenced from the same sample in a study of beta chain features in type 1 diabetes. Reverse transcribing all isolated RNA meant expressed TCRB transcripts were sequenced. The data were produced by immunoSEQ multiplex PCR, yet TCRdb's version contains in-frame clones alone and is incomplete. The sample has 240,000 or so clones, about 30% seen once. The specimen sequenced was central memory CD4+ T cells from blood. Receptors originate from a man between 25 and 39 years old in good health.

This clone was counted a few times. This chain joins TRBV6-6 and TRBJ1-5; D is unresolved. V was clipped by 6 bases and J by 4 bases, with 16 bases between them. This CDR3 spans 15 amino acids. CDR1 and CDR2 (germline): MNHNY, SVGAGI (reference sequence). The CDR3 loop reads CASSEGSLGNQPQHF. CDR3 sequence (DNA): TGTGCCAGCAGCGAAGGATCCCTGGGGAATCAGCCCCAGCATTTT.

This clone was counted only a few times. V usage is TRBV30 and J usage is TRBJ2-7; 11 bases line up with TRBD1. Trimming at V came to 3 bases and at J to 5 bases, leaving 3 bases not matched to a gene. CDR1 and CDR2 (germline): GTSNPN, SVGIG (reference sequence). CDR3 length: 13 amino acids. The CDR3 is CAWRRTGGNEQYF. The CDR3 region has the DNA TGTGCCTGGAGACGGACAGGGGGCAACGAGCAGTACTTC.

The J gene is TRBJ2-1, the V gene TRBV11-3; D is tentatively TRBD1 or TRBD2 (5 bases each). Germline-derived CDR1 and CDR2 are SGHNT and YENEEA. The CDR3 is 17 residues long. V shed 1 base and J shed 2 bases, with 15 bases lying between them. The CDR3 nucleotides are TGTGCCAGCAGCTTAGCGTTCGGGGCCGCTACCTACAATGAGCAGTTCTTC. Its translation is CASSLAFGAATYNEQFF.

This sequence joins TRBV15 and TRBJ2-7, with TRBD2 as a possible D gene (6 bases). V lost 0 bases and J 7 bases, leaving 10 bases between the germline ends. Germline lookup yields CDR1 LNHNV and CDR2 YYDKDF (reference sequence). The CDR3 spans 13 residues. CDR3: CATSRDAGREQYF. CDR3 nucleotides: TGTGCCACCAGCAGAGATGCTGGGAGGGAGCAGTACTTC.

The chain is built from TRBV7-2 and TRBJ2-6; TRBD2 might be the D (5 bases). Per germline, CDR1 SGHTA and CDR2 FQGNSA. The CDR3 is 14 amino acids. CDR3 sequence: CAKTRGSGANVLTF. DNA of the CDR3: TGTGCAAAAACACGGGGCTCTGGGGCCAACGTCCTGACTTTC.

Details on this clone: This sample includes further DNA sequences coding for the same CDR3. V gene TRBV29-1 combines with J gene TRBJ1-1; possibly TRBD1 for D (5 bases). Per germline, CDR1 SQVTM and CDR2 ANQGSEA. CDR3 length: 11 amino acids. V lost 3 bases and J 4 bases, leaving 6 bases between the germline ends. The CDR3 spells CSVDRGTEAFF. For the CDR3, the DNA is TGCAGCGTTGATAGGGGCACTGAAGCTTTCTTT.

V and J are TRBV7-7 and TRBJ2-3; 12 nucleotides agree with TRBD2. CDR3 length equals 15 residues. CDR1 and CDR2 (germline): SSHAT, FNYEAQ (reference sequence). V was pared by 5 bases and J by 6 bases, with 6 bases of the junction left unmatched. CDR3 residues: CASSPRLAGEDTQYF. The DNA for the CDR3 is TGTGCCAGCAGCCCTCGACTAGCGGGGGAGGATACGCAGTATTTT.

The rearrangement uses TRBV11-2 and TRBJ2-2; unclear D gene. The CDR3 extends over 13 amino acids. Trimming took 3 bases from V and 4 from J, leaving 6 bases between them. In germline, CDR1 is SGHAT, CDR2 FQNNGV. As DNA, the CDR3 is TGTGCCAGCAGCTTGTTGGCCACCGGGGAGCTGTTTTTT. It codes for CASSLLATGELFF.

This clone appeared a few times. The V gene is TRBV11-2, the J gene TRBJ2-3, with D perhaps TRBD2 (6 bases). CDR1 SGHAT and CDR2 FQNNGV come from the germline V gene. Trimming pared 4 bases from V and 6 bases from J, leaving 11 bases between. The CDR3 is 13 residues long. The CDR3 nucleotides read TGTGCCAGCAGCTCGGGGGTGGCGGATACGCAGTATTTT. It yields the protein CASSSGVADTQYF.

This clone was observed a few times. The chain is built from TRBV5-1 and TRBJ2-5; weak D call: TRBD1 (5 bases). The CDR3 covers 15 residues. V was cut by 4 bases and J by 4 bases, with 17 bases left in between. CDR1 is SGHRS, CDR2 YFSETQ, per germline. The CDR3: CASSVSGWEGETQYF. CDR3 coding DNA: TGCGCCAGCAGCGTCTCAGGGTGGGAAGGAGAGACCCAGTACTTC.

This clone has just a few counts. This chain links TRBV9 with TRBJ2-5; possibly TRBD1 or TRBD2 for D (5 bases each). This CDR3 has 14 residues. CDR1 is SGDLS and CDR2 is YYNGEE in the germline V gene. Deletions cut 4 bases from V and 2 bases from J, with 12 bases between. CDR3 in DNA: TGTGCCAGCAGCCGGGGACGGGCTCAAGAGACCCAGTACTTC. Encoded protein: CASSRGRAQETQYF. Full variable domain (missing parts from reference TRBV9 and TRBJ2-5): DSGVTQTPKHLITATGQRVTLRCSPRSGDLSVYWYQQSLDQGLQFLIQYYNGEERAKGNILERFSAQQFPDLHSELNLSSLELGDSALYFCASSRGRAQETQYFGPGTRLLVL.

This clone was counted between two and nine times. CDR3: CASSYSGQGRGGYTF. Here the CDR3 DNA reads TGTGCCAGCAGTTACTCTGGACAGGGAAGAGGAGGCTACACCTTC. The chain uses TRBV6-6 and TRBJ1-2; 8 bases match TRBD1. Germline V gene sequence: CDR1 MNHNY, CDR2 SVGAGI (reference sequence). This CDR3 spans 15 amino acids. J lost 8 bases, V lost 0 bases, and 8 bases had no gene match.

The CDR3: CASSLFAGGPDTQYF. In DNA form, the CDR3 reads TGTGCCAGCAGCTTGTTTGCGGGGGGGCCGGATACGCAGTATTTT. J is TRBJ2-3 and V is TRBV5-4; 9 positions match TRBD2. Germline V lookup: CDR1 SGHNT, CDR2 YYREEE (reference sequence). The length of the CDR3 is 15 residues. Losses at the gene ends were 1 base for V and 6 bases for J; bases not matched to a gene: 6.

V and J are TRBV27 and TRBJ2-1; perhaps TRBD2 as D (6 bases). Trimming took 7 bases from V and 5 from J, leaving 9 bases between them. The CDR3 covers 12 residues. Germline V lookup: CDR1 MNHEY, CDR2 SMNVEV (reference sequence). CDR3 nucleotides: TGTGCCAGCAAGGAGGGACACAATGAGCAGTTCTTC. This encodes CASKEGHNEQFF.

CDR3 DNA sequence: TGTGCCTGGAGTGAAGGGGTGGGTCAGCCCCAGCATTTT. Translated: CAWSEGVGQPQHF. The J gene is TRBJ1-5, the V gene TRBV30, with D possibly being TRBD1 (5 bases). The CDR3 is made up of 13 amino acids. The ends were cut back, 1 base at V and 6 bases at J, with 10 bases in the middle. Germline-derived CDR1 and CDR2 are GTSNPN and SVGIG (reference sequence).

This rearrangement joins TRBV2 to TRBJ2-3, with no clear D. Per germline, CDR1 SNHLY and CDR2 FYNNEI. This CDR3 is built from 13 residues. V was shortened by 4 bases and J by 2 bases, with 7 bases between the two germline ends. As DNA, the CDR3 is TGTGCCAGCAGTGGCGGCTCCACAGATACGCAGTATTTT. Residues: CASSGGSTDTQYF.